These T cell receptor beta chains were read from a single sample in a study of tumour-infiltrating T cells in Burkitt lymphoma. Sequencing was performed with immunoSEQ multiplex PCR; in TCRdb, only in-frame clones are kept and a portion is missing. There are roughly 15,000 clones in the sample; 30% occur only once, and about 6% lies in the top ten. The material sequenced was tumor tissue. These receptors were collected from a human donor with diffuse large B-cell lymphoma. Each CDR3 is given with its conserved first and last residue. The D gene is left open where the match is weak. For some rows the clone size is stated as once, few or many, or as a class when expanded; others skip it.

d_call,clone_size,j_call,v_call,cdr3_aa,cdr3_nt
TRBD1,few,TRBJ2-5,TRBV7-9,CASSPTGVRGPQETQYF,TGTGCCAGCAGCCCGACAGGGGTAAGGGGGCCCCAAGAGACCCAGTACTTC
NA,NA,TRBJ1-1,TRBV7-9,CASSPPAAGTNTEAFF,TGTGCCAGCAGCCCCCCCGCGGCCGGGACGAACACTGAAGCTTTCTTT
TRBD1,NA,TRBJ2-2,TRBV18,CASSPGTGTNTGELFF,TGTGCCAGCTCACCAGGGACAGGGACGAACACCGGGGAGCTGTTTTTT
NA,NA,TRBJ2-7,TRBV6-5,CASSYSMGEQYF,TGTGCCAGCAGTTACTCGATGGGCGAGCAGTACTTC
TRBD2,few,TRBJ2-1,TRBV2,CVTLGTSGRGYNEQFF,TGTGTCACACTCGGAACTAGCGGGAGGGGTTACAATGAGCAGTTCTTC
NA,few,TRBJ1-2,TRBV6-1,CASSAYEDRSSADGYTF,TGTGCCAGCAGTGCTTACGAGGACAGAAGTTCTGCGGATGGCTACACCTTC
NA,few,TRBJ2-3,TRBV15,CATSRDLSTDTQYF,TGTGCCACCAGCAGAGATCTGAGCACAGATACGCAGTATTTT
NA,NA,TRBJ1-3,TRBV6-6,CASRDSSPTIYF,TGTGCCAGCAGGGACAGCTCTCCGACCATATATTTT
TRBD1,few,TRBJ2-3,TRBV5-4,CASSPTGGYADTQYF,TGTGCCAGCAGCCCGACAGGGGGCTACGCAGATACGCAGTATTTT
TRBD2,NA,TRBJ2-7,TRBV27,CASSLLGGGDYEQYF,TGTGCCAGCAGTCTCTTAGGCGGGGGGGACTACGAGCAGTACTTC